Following are 21 T cell receptor beta chains from one sample sequenced in a study of blood T cell dynamics during melanoma immunotherapy. Produced via immunoSEQ multiplex PCR; TCRdb's table is partial and in-frame only. Seen here are about 10,000 clones, 88% observed once, and the top ten hold roughly 6.8%. The time point was: week 3, after first cycle of checkpoint inhibitor. This sample comprised blood, obtained from a patient treated with checkpoint blockade. These receptors were collected from a human donor with melanoma.

This clone was detected only once. The CDR3 nucleotides are TGTGCCAGCTCACCTGGGTTAGATTCACCCCTCCACTTT. Translation gives CASSPGLDSPLHF. The V call is TRBV18, the J call TRBJ1-6; D call uncertain. Germline V gene data show CDR1 as KGHSH and CDR2 as LQKENI. V lost 3 bases to trimming and J lost 8 bases, with 8 bases between them. This CDR3 is 13 amino acids long.

The genes are TRBV4-1 and TRBJ2-5; perhaps TRBD1 as D (7 bases). The V end was cut by 1 base, the J end by 2 bases, with 14 bases between. The CDR3 totals 16 residues. Looked up from germline, CDR1 is MGHRA and CDR2 is YSYEKL. The DNA of the CDR3 is TGCGCCAGCAGCCAAGGTTTGCAGGGGGGTCAAGAGACCCAGTACTTC. It translates to CASSQGLQGGQETQYF.

The rearrangement links TRBV7-2 to TRBJ2-1, with TRBD1 as a possible D gene (5 bases). The V end lost 5 bases, the J end lost 4 bases, and 18 bases lay between the germline ends. The CDR3 loop spans 16 amino acids. Per the germline V gene, CDR1 is SGHTA and CDR2 is FQGNSA. The CDR3 reads CASSLNWGVGYNEQFF. CDR3 sequence (DNA): TGTGCCAGCAGCCTAAATTGGGGCGTCGGGTACAATGAGCAGTTCTTC.

The chain uses TRBV18 and TRBJ1-2, with TRBD1 identical over 11 bases. The CDR3 extends over 14 amino acids. With 3 bases clipped from V and 8 bases from J, the junction kept 5 bases outside the gene matches. The V gene's germline CDR1 is KGHSH and CDR2 LQKENI. CDR3 bases: TGTGCCAGCTCACCGGGGACAGGGGGTCTCGGCTACACCTTC. Amino acids: CASSPGTGGLGYTF.

V is TRBV7-2 and J is TRBJ1-1, with D maybe TRBD1 (5 bases). Trimming shortened V by 6 bases and J by 6 bases, and 14 bases separated the two germline ends. Germline values: CDR1 SGHTA, CDR2 FQGNSA. This CDR3 spans 13 amino acids. CDR3 in DNA: TGTGCCAGCAGGCTCCTGGGGGAGGCTGAAGCTTTCTTT. It yields the protein CASRLLGEAEAFF.

J is TRBJ1-4 and V is TRBV4-3; D perhaps matches TRBD1 (6 bases). CDR1 and CDR2 (germline): LGHNA, YSLEER. The length of the CDR3 is 16 residues. Trimming pared 3 bases from V and 7 bases from J, leaving 18 bases between. The CDR3 here is CASSHQYTGNGEKLFF. The CDR3 DNA follows: TGCGCCAGCAGCCACCAATACACAGGGAACGGTGAAAAACTGTTTTTT.

This rearrangement joins TRBV19 to TRBJ2-3; D is undetermined. CDR1 is LNHDA, CDR2 SQIVND, per germline (reference sequence). This CDR3 is 11 amino acids long. V was pared by 5 bases and J by 7 bases, with 7 bases between. This chain's CDR3 is CASSLSYTQYF. The DNA of the CDR3 is TGTGCCAGTAGTCTCTCTTATACGCAGTATTTT.

The chain is built from TRBV4-3 and TRBJ1-6; D unclear. This CDR3 has 17 amino acids. The V gene's germline CDR1 is LGHNA and CDR2 YSLEER. V was cut by 0 bases and J by 6 bases, with 15 bases left in between. CDR3 nucleotide sequence: TGCGCCAGCAGCCAAGATCCCCCGGAACGCGGTAATTCACCCCTCCACTTT. Translating it yields CASSQDPPERGNSPLHF.

The chain joins TRBV19 to TRBJ2-6; perhaps TRBD2 as D (5 bases). This CDR3 contains 15 residues. Germline CDR1 LNHDA, CDR2 SQIVND (reference sequence). Trimming took 7 bases from V and 0 from J, leaving 10 bases between them. The CDR3 sequence is CASTIGDSGANVLTF. Here the CDR3 DNA reads TGTGCCAGTACCATCGGGGACTCTGGGGCCAACGTCCTGACTTTC.

The V gene is TRBV4-2, the J gene TRBJ1-1; D may be TRBD1 (6 bases). V was clipped by 3 bases and J by 1 base, with 12 bases between them. Per the germline V gene, CDR1 is LGHNA and CDR2 is YNFKEQ. This CDR3 has 15 amino acids. CDR3: CASSQPKTGNTEAFF. The CDR3 DNA is TGTGCCAGCAGCCAGCCCAAGACAGGGAACACTGAAGCTTTCTTT.

The chain carries TRBV11-2 and TRBJ2-1; possibly TRBD2 for D (6 bases). From germline, CDR1 is SGHAT and CDR2 FQNNGV. Deletions cut 3 bases from V and 1 base from J, with 10 bases between. CDR3 length: 15 amino acids. In DNA form, the CDR3 reads TGTGCCAGCAGCTTTCCCCGGGGGTCCTACAATGAGCAGTTCTTC. This sequence encodes CASSFPRGSYNEQFF.

V and J are TRBV6-6 and TRBJ2-3; 10 nucleotides agree with TRBD2. Germline V gene data show CDR1 as MNHNY and CDR2 as SVGAGI (reference sequence). The CDR3 spans 14 residues. The ends lost 6 bases at V and 4 bases at J; junction bases unmatched: 4. CDR3: CASRSGGAPDTQYF. The CDR3 DNA reads as TGTGCCAGCAGGAGCGGGGGGGCCCCAGATACGCAGTATTTT.

The V and J genes are TRBV5-1 and TRBJ1-1; TRBD1 might be the D (5 bases). Germline V gene sequence: CDR1 SGHRS, CDR2 YFSETQ. CDR3 length: 13 amino acids. V lost 0 bases and J lost 3, with 6 bases in between. The DNA of the CDR3 is TGCGCCAGCAGCTTGGGAGGGGACACTGAAGCTTTCTTT. Translating gives CASSLGGDTEAFF.

This rearrangement joins TRBV7-2 to TRBJ2-6; D possibly matches TRBD1 or TRBD2 (5 bases each). The CDR3 extends over 15 amino acids. The V end lost 1 base, the J end lost 4 bases, and 8 bases lay between the germline ends. Germline CDR1 SGHTA, CDR2 FQGNSA. The CDR3 sequence: CASSLGGTGANVLTF. The CDR3, as DNA: TGTGCCAGCAGCTTAGGAGGGACCGGGGCCAACGTCCTGACTTTC.

This chain uses TRBV7-2 with TRBJ2-5, with 9 bases aligning to TRBD2. The trim removed 4 bases at V and 4 bases at J, leaving 13 bases unmatched. The CDR3 contains 17 residues. Per the germline V gene, CDR1 is SGHTA and CDR2 is FQGNSA. The CDR3 sequence: CASSYSSGVLSPETQYF. The CDR3 DNA reads TGTGCCAGCAGCTACTCTAGCGGGGTACTAAGCCCAGAGACCCAGTACTTC.

The chain joins TRBV19 to TRBJ2-5; perhaps TRBD2 as D (7 bases). Germline V CDR1 and CDR2: LNHDA, SQIVND (reference sequence). V lost 3 bases and J lost 1, with 9 bases in between. The CDR3 is made up of 14 amino acids. This CDR3 reads CASSIGGPQETQYF. In DNA form, the CDR3 reads TGTGCCAGTAGTATCGGGGGGCCCCAAGAGACCCAGTACTTC.

The chain carries TRBV5-1 and TRBJ2-7, with 7 bases that match TRBD1. The CDR3 contains 15 residues. The germline gives CDR1 SGHRS, CDR2 YFSETQ. V lost 4 bases to trimming and J lost 2 bases; unmatched junction nucleotides: 9. The CDR3 region is CASSLNGDSTYEQYF. CDR3 nucleotides: TGCGCCAGCAGCCTCAACGGGGACAGCACCTACGAGCAGTACTTC. Full variable domain (outside the CDR3, taken from reference TRBV5-1 and TRBJ2-7): KAGVTQTPRYLIKTRGQQVTLSCSPISGHRSVSWYQQTPGQGLQFLFEYFSETQRNKGNFPGRFSGRQFSNSRSEMNVSTLELGDSALYLCASSLNGDSTYEQYFGPGTRLTVT.

The chain combines TRBV5-4 with TRBJ2-1; the D is unclear. The V gene lost 0 bases and the J gene lost 0 bases, with 7 bases spanning the gap. The CDR3 has 15 residues. Germline lookup yields CDR1 SGHNT and CDR2 YYREEE (reference sequence). As DNA, the CDR3 is TGTGCCAGCAGCTTGGAAACGAGCTCCTACAATGAGCAGTTCTTC. Its translation: CASSLETSSYNEQFF.

The rearrangement uses TRBV4-3 and TRBJ1-2; 8 bases align to TRBD1. The CDR3 is 15 residues long. V was pared by 2 bases and J by 5 bases, with 7 bases of the junction left unmatched. Germline V CDR1 and CDR2: LGHNA, YSLEER. CDR3 amino acids: CASSQNPRGLYGYTF. As DNA, the CDR3 is TGCGCCAGCAGCCAAAATCCCAGGGGGCTGTATGGCTACACCTTC.

The CDR3 nucleotides read TGTGCCAGCAGCTCTCGGGGCCGCTACGAGCAGTACTTC. Translation gives CASSSRGRYEQYF. The chain joins TRBV7-9 to TRBJ2-5; D is tentatively TRBD1 or TRBD2 (5 bases each). The DNA end lines up better with TRBJ2-7; the J call may be wrong. Germline CDR1 and CDR2: SEHNR and FQNEAQ (reference sequence). This CDR3 region has 13 residues.

The chain carries TRBV7-2 and TRBJ2-1; weak D call: TRBD1 (6 bases). V lost 5 bases to trimming and J lost 8 bases, with 16 bases between them. Germline V lookup: CDR1 SGHTA, CDR2 FQGNSA. The CDR3 extends over 14 amino acids. CDR3 in DNA: TGTGCCAGCAGCCACAGGGTCGGCGAATATGAGCAGTTCTTC. Translating it yields CASSHRVGEYEQFF.